Listed here is a single T cell receptor beta chain. Germline V gives CDR1 MNHEY, CDR2 SMNVEV (reference sequence). This CDR3 region has 13 residues. V was trimmed by 6 bases and J by 3 bases, leaving 9 bases between them. The data were taken from a study of T cell responses to AZD1222 COVID-19 vaccine. Produced via immunoSEQ multiplex PCR; TCRdb's table is partial and in-frame only. The sample holds around 120,000 clones, around 86% seen once. The clonotype comes from an adult in good health. The sequencing used peripheral blood, collected on day 0 of AZD1222 vaccination. V gene TRBV27 combines with J gene TRBJ1-5, with TRBD1 as a possible D gene (6 bases). The CDR3 nucleotides read TGTGCCAGCAGCTCAGGGGTCAATCAGCCCCAGCATTTT. Its protein is CASSSGVNQPQHF.